This passage covers 4 T cell receptor beta chains from one sample sequenced in a study of response to subunit inactivated influenza vaccine (dated by TCRdb to the late 2010s). Libraries were made using RT-PCR. The sequencing machine was an Illumina HiSeq 2500. TCRdb reanalyzed the raw reads on its own, using fastp at Q25 for trimming and MiXCR for clone calling, and kept in-frame beta chains. Each CDR3 protein appears once, grouped with its most common genes and DNA. The sample table records about 520,000 distinct CDR3 sequences; less than 7.5% of these occur just once. The ten largest account for approximately 14% of the sample. The specimen was PBMCs from blood, collected less than 30 months after vaccination. Receptors originate from a man between 45 and 75 years old who received an inactivated influenza vaccine. Donor details come from another sample of the same person, matched by shared clones.

This clonotype was observed at least ten times. The chain links TRBV12-3 or TRBV12-4 to TRBJ2-1; D gene ambiguous. Trimming removed 2 bases from V and 5 bases from J, with 7 bases in between. The CDR3 runs 13 residues. The CDR3 sequence is CASSLRRNNEQFF. As DNA, the CDR3 is TGTGCCAGCAGTTTACGTAGAAACAATGAGCAGTTCTTC.

This clonotype was detected a few times. The V and J genes are TRBV7-2 and TRBJ2-1; 7 bases map to TRBD1. Germline values: CDR1 SGHTA, CDR2 FQGNSA. The CDR3 runs to 15 residues. The ends lost 5 bases at V and 3 bases at J; junction bases unmatched: 7. In DNA, the CDR3 is TGTGCCAGCAGCCTCGACAGGGAGTACTACAATGAGCAGTTCTTC. The encoded protein is CASSLDREYYNEQFF.

The rearrangement uses TRBV10-3 and TRBJ2-6; 7 positions agree with TRBD1. The CDR3 runs to 20 residues. Germline assignment: CDR1 ENHRY and CDR2 SYGVKD. Germline trimming cut 2 bases from V and 0 bases from J; bases unmatched to any gene: 13. CDR3 in DNA: TGTGCCATCAGTGAGGAGACAGGGAGCTATAGAGACTCTGGGGCCAACGTCCTGACTTTC. Translation gives CAISEETGSYRDSGANVLTF.

The V call is TRBV6-2 or TRBV6-3, the J call TRBJ2-3; maybe TRBD2 (6 bases). The V end lost 6 bases, the J end lost 1 base, and 14 bases lay between the germline ends. The CDR3 length is 15 residues. The germline V gene has CDR1 MNHEY and CDR2 SVGEGT. The CDR3 DNA follows: TGTGCCAGCAGCCGGACTACACCTCGCACAGATACGCAGTATTTT. Its protein product is CASSRTTPRTDTQYF.